The 10 T cell receptor beta chains listed next were all sequenced from one sample in a study of vaccination effects on CD4 cells after COVID-19. The assay was immunoSEQ multiplex PCR, and TCRdb's table has in-frame clones only and misses some. The data hold tens of thousands of clones, with about 65% observed a single time. These receptors have no identified antigens. The ViraFEST assay expanded antigen-specific CD4+ T cells with viral peptide pools before sequencing. The culture ran for nine to ten days, and then CD4+ T cells were isolated. Nucleocapsid antibodies were negative in the vaccine recipients, who had never had SARS-CoV-2 infection. Specimen: CD4+ T cells from PBMCs cultured with HCoV-OC43 spike peptides, collected before COVID-19 vaccination. The sample's subset: HCoV-OC43 spike overlapping peptide pool stimulation. The receptors stem from a human donor who received a COVID-19 vaccine.

This chain uses TRBV30 with TRBJ1-3; the match to TRBD1 covers 7 bases. The CDR3 has 16 residues. Trimming at V came to 7 bases and at J to 0 bases, leaving 12 bases not matched to a gene. Germline CDR1 and CDR2: GTSNPN and SVGIG (reference sequence). In DNA, the CDR3 is TGTGCCTCCGCTGGGGGACAGATAATCTCTGGAAACACCATATATTTT. This codes for CASAGGQIISGNTIYF.

The chain links TRBV7-3 to TRBJ2-1; D is possibly TRBD1 or TRBD2 (5 bases each). Trimming took 5 bases from V and 1 from J, leaving 15 bases between them. The CDR3 consists of 16 residues. Germline CDR1 is SGHTA and CDR2 is FQGTGA. The CDR3 loop is CASSPEGTVSYNEQFF. The CDR3 nucleotides are TGTGCCAGCAGCCCCGAAGGGACCGTTTCCTACAATGAGCAGTTCTTC.

In DNA, the CDR3 is TGTGCCAGCAGCTTAGGGCGGGGGGGCACAGATACGCAGTATTTT. Protein sequence: CASSLGRGGTDTQYF. The chain recombines TRBV7-3 with TRBJ2-3; 8 bases are shared with TRBD2. Unmatched junction bases numbered 2, after V lost 2 bases and J lost 1 base. The CDR3 runs 15 residues. The germline gives CDR1 SGHTA, CDR2 FQGTGA.

The chain has TRBV11-1 and TRBJ1-4, with D possibly TRBD1 on 5 matching bases. Germline lookup yields CDR1 SGHAT and CDR2 FQDESV (reference sequence). V was shortened by 5 bases and J by 3 bases, with 16 bases between the two germline ends. CDR3 length equals 16 residues. The CDR3 reads CASSHRGLAANEKLFF. DNA for the CDR3: TGTGCCAGCAGCCATCGGGGGTTGGCGGCTAATGAAAAACTGTTTTTT. Looking up the rest from reference TRBV11-1 and TRBJ1-4 gives the full variable domain: EAEVAQSPRYKITEKSQAVAFWCDPISGHATLYWYRQILGQGPELLVQFQDESVVDDSQLPKDRFSAERLKGVDSTLKIQPAELGDSAMYLCASSHRGLAANEKLFFGSGTQLSVL.

The V gene is TRBV28, the J gene TRBJ2-3; D is undetermined. The CDR3 runs 15 residues. V dropped 7 bases and J dropped 2 bases, with 16 bases sitting between them. The germline gives CDR1 MDHEN, CDR2 SYDVKM. CDR3 nucleotides: TGTGCCAGCACACCCCGTTGGCGAATCACAGATACGCAGTATTTT. Residues: CASTPRWRITDTQYF.

The genes are TRBV7-3 and TRBJ2-1; the match to TRBD2 covers 10 bases. CDR1 is SGHTA, CDR2 FQGTGA, per germline. V trimming: 2 bases; J trimming: 8 bases; junction bases outside the gene matches: 6. This CDR3 has 15 residues. Here the CDR3 DNA reads TGTGCCAGCAGCTTAGAGCGGGGGGGCCAGCATGAGCAGTTCTTC. Amino acid sequence: CASSLERGGQHEQFF.

The chain couples TRBV9 to TRBJ1-3; no clear D gene. V lost 3 bases and J 3 bases, leaving 13 bases between the germline ends. This CDR3 contains 15 residues. Germline V gene lookup returns CDR1 SGDLS and CDR2 YYNGEE. CDR3 residues: CASSAQSSGGNTIYF. The CDR3 DNA reads TGTGCCAGCAGCGCACAGTCCTCCGGTGGAAACACCATATATTTT.

The chain joins TRBV6-5 to TRBJ2-4; D not certain. The V end lost 6 bases, the J end lost 1 base, and 13 bases lay between the germline ends. The CDR3 contains 15 residues. Germline V gene data show CDR1 as MNHEY and CDR2 as SVGAGI. The CDR3 nucleotides are TGTGCCAGCAGACCCGGATCTCGGGCCAAAAACATTCAGTACTTC. It specifies CASRPGSRAKNIQYF.

The chain couples TRBV28 to TRBJ1-2, with 10 bases identical to TRBD1. There are 15 residues in the CDR3. Germline V gene lookup returns CDR1 MDHEN and CDR2 SYDVKM. The V and J ends lost 5 bases and 2 bases, in that order; junction bases with no gene match: 5. In DNA, the CDR3 is TGTGCCAGCAGTCCGCGGACAGGGGGGAACTATGGCTACACCTTC. Its translation: CASSPRTGGNYGYTF.

The genes are TRBV4-1 and TRBJ2-5; 15 nucleotides line up with TRBD2. CDR1 is MGHRA and CDR2 is YSYEKL in the germline V gene. The CDR3 covers 19 residues. V dropped 3 bases and J dropped 4; count of bases not matched to a gene: 12. The CDR3 sequence: CASSHPGLAGGPGRETQYF. The CDR3 DNA reads TGCGCCAGCAGCCACCCCGGACTAGCGGGGGGGCCAGGGCGAGAGACCCAGTACTTC.